This TCR beta chain was sequenced in a study of PD-L1 blockade in urothelial cancer. Study at large: Blood yielded a median of around 150,000 T cells per sample.

Documented time point: pretreatment peripheral blood. Patients had locally advanced or metastatic urothelial carcinoma. As to this clone: Its antigen remains unidentified.

The assay was immunoSEQ multiplex PCR, and TCRdb's table has in-frame clones only and misses some. The repertoire holds tens of thousands of clones, with under 90% as singletons. Findings and limits, study-wide: Survival was better when pretreatment blood TCR clonality fell below the median.

This CDR3 is 15 amino acids long. The trim removed 6 bases at V and 4 bases at J, leaving 7 bases unmatched. Germline V gene data show CDR1 as MDHEN and CDR2 as SYDVKM. The origin of this receptor is an older man with urothelial cancer. Sequences were derived from PBMCs, sampled around atezolizumab (anti-PD-L1) treatment. V and J are TRBV28 and TRBJ2-2; 8 bases map to TRBD2. Here the CDR3 DNA reads TGTGCCAGCAGACCCAGCGGGAGTTTCACCGGGGAGCTGTTTTTT. Protein sequence: CASRPSGSFTGELFF.